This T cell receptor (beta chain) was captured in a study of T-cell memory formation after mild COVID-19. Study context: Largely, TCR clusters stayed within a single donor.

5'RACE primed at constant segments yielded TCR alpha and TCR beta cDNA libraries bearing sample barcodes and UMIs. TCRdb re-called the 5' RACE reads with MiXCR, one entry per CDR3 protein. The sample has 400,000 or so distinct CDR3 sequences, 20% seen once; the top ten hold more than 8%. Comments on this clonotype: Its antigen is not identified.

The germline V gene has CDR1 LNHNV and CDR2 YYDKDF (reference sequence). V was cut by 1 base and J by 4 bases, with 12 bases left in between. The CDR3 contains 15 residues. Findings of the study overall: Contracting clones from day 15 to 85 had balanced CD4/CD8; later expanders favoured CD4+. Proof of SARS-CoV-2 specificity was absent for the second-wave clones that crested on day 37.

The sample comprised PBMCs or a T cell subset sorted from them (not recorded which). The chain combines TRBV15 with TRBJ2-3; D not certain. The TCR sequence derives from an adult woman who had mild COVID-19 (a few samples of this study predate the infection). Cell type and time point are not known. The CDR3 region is CATSRGAPGSDTQYF. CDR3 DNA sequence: TGTGCCACCAGCAGAGGAGCCCCCGGATCAGATACGCAGTATTTT.